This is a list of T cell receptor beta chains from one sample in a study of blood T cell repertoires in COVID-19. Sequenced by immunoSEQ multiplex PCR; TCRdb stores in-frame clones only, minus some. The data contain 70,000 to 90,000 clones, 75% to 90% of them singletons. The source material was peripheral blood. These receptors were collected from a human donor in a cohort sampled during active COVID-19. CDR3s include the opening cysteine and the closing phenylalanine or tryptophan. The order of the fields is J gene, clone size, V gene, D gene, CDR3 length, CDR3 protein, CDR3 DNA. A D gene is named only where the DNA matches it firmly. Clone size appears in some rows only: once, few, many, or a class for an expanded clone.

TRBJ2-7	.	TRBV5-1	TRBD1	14	CASSPGTGGGEQYF	TGCGCCAGCAGCCCCGGGACAGGGGGCGGCGAGCAGTACTTC
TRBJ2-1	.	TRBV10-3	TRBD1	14	CAIRGQGAPNEQFF	TGTGCCATCAGAGGACAGGGAGCCCCAAATGAGCAGTTCTTC
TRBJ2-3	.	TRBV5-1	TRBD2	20	CASSLWGMTSGGARTDTQYF	TGCGCCAGCAGCTTGTGGGGTATGACTAGCGGGGGGGCCCGAACAGATACGCAGTATTTT
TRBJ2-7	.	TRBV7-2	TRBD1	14	CASSSNRGSYEQYF	TGTGCCAGCAGCTCGAACAGGGGAAGCTACGAGCAGTACTTC
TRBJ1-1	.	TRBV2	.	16	CASSDNTGWGITEAFF	TGTGCCAGCAGTGATAATACAGGGTGGGGGATCACTGAAGCTTTCTTT
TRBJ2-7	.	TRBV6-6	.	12	CASREVAYEQYF	TGTGCCAGCAGGGAGGTGGCCTACGAGCAGTACTTC
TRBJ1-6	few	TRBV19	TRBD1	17	CASSNRPTGQNNSPLHF	TGTGCCAGTAGTAATAGACCCACGGGACAGAATAATTCACCCCTCCACTTT
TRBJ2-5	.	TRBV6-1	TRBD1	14	CASSESGQRETQYF	TGTGCCAGCAGTGAATCGGGACAGAGAGAGACCCAGTACTTC
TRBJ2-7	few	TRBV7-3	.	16	CASSQDRTAALYEQYF	TGTGCCAGCAGCCAAGATCGGACAGCGGCGCTCTACGAGCAGTACTTC
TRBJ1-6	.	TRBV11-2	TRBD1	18	CASSWRTGAGHNNSPLHF	TGTGCCAGCAGTTGGCGGACAGGGGCCGGTCACAATAATTCACCCCTCCACTTT
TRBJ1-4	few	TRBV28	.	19	CASSPPMSGGLFTNEKLFF	TGTGCCAGCAGTCCTCCTATGTCGGGAGGTTTATTCACTAATGAAAAACTGTTTTTT
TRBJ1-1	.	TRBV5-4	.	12	CASSQQNTEAFF	TGTGCCAGCAGTCAACAGAACACTGAAGCTTTCTTT
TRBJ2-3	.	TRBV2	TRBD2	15	CASSERTSETDTQYF	TGTGCCAGCAGTGAGAGGACTAGCGAGACAGATACGCAGTATTTT
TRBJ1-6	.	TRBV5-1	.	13	CASSSTGNSPLHF	TGCGCCAGCAGCTCCACAGGGAATTCACCCCTCCACTTT
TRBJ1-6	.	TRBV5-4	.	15	CASSGDLLGNSPLHF	TGTGCCAGCAGCGGTGACTTACTCGGGAATTCACCCCTCCACTTT